These 14 T cell receptor beta chains were all obtained from the same sample, sequenced in a study of PD-L1 blockade in urothelial cancer. Using immunoSEQ multiplex PCR, the repertoire was profiled, and TCRdb retains in-frame clones only, with some absent. Of roughly 120,000 clones in the sample, approximately 90% were seen once. Time point described: peripheral blood 6 weeks after treatment start. The material was PBMCs, obtained around atezolizumab (anti-PD-L1) treatment. Source of these receptors: a man aged 55-75 years with urothelial cancer.

This rearrangement joins TRBV19 to TRBJ1-5; D gene unclear. The CDR3 length is 12 residues. V was cut by 2 bases and J by 7 bases, with 6 bases left in between. Germline lookup yields CDR1 LNHDA and CDR2 SQIVND (reference sequence). The CDR3 nucleotides are TGTGCCAGTAGTATACGGAGACAGCCCCAGCATTTT. Translated, it gives CASSIRRQPQHF.

J is TRBJ2-1 and V is TRBV30, with 9 nucleotides matching TRBD1. This CDR3 spans 16 amino acids. Germline V CDR1 and CDR2: GTSNPN, SVGIG (reference sequence). The V gene end was trimmed by 2 bases and the J gene end by 5 bases; junction bases not matched to a gene: 10. The CDR3 region is CAWSTYGTGINNEQFF. CDR3 bases: TGTGCCTGGAGTACCTATGGGACAGGGATCAACAATGAGCAGTTCTTC. Complete variable domain (other parts from reference TRBV30 and TRBJ2-1): SQTIHQWPATLVQPVGSPLSLECTVEGTSNPNLYWYRQAAGRGLQLLFYSVGIGQISSEVPQNLSASRPQDRQFILSSKKLLLSDSGFYLCAWSTYGTGINNEQFFGPGTRLTVL.

This chain links TRBV5-1 with TRBJ1-5; TRBD1 aligns across 9 bases. Germline CDR1 and CDR2: SGHRS and YFSETQ. Trimming took 4 bases from V and 5 from J; bases not matched to a gene: 10. The CDR3 extends over 16 amino acids. Here the CDR3 reads CASSPTGGGWDQPQHF. The CDR3 DNA follows: TGCGCCAGCAGCCCCACAGGGGGCGGCTGGGATCAGCCCCAGCATTTT.

V gene TRBV6-1 combines with J gene TRBJ1-5; maybe TRBD1 (5 bases). The CDR3 extends over 15 amino acids. Germline CDR1 MNHNS, CDR2 SASEGT. V shed 3 bases and J shed 6 bases, with 15 bases lying between them. The CDR3 reads CASSEDTGRGQPQHF. Here the CDR3 DNA reads TGTGCCAGCAGTGAGGACACGGGGAGGGGTCAGCCCCAGCATTTT.

The V and J genes are TRBV7-2 and TRBJ2-2; 11 bases agree with TRBD2. Trimming removed 0 bases from V and 6 bases from J; junction bases left unmatched: 3. The germline V gene has CDR1 SGHTA and CDR2 FQGNSA. The CDR3 is 16 amino acids. The CDR3: CASSLAHSGGAGELFF. In DNA, the CDR3 is TGTGCCAGCAGCTTAGCTCATAGCGGGGGGGCCGGGGAGCTGTTTTTT.

This clone came up once. CDR3 sequence: CASSVGPGRGVGNYEQYF. For the CDR3, the DNA is TGTGCCAGCAGCGTAGGACCAGGGCGGGGGGTAGGTAACTACGAGCAGTACTTC. The chain is built from TRBV9 and TRBJ2-7; 8 bases fit TRBD2. Per the germline V gene, CDR1 is SGDLS and CDR2 is YYNGEE. V dropped 0 bases and J dropped 3; count of bases not matched to a gene: 14. The CDR3 sequence is 18 residues long. Full variable domain (outside the CDR3, taken from reference TRBV9 and TRBJ2-7): DSGVTQTPKHLITATGQRVTLRCSPRSGDLSVYWYQQSLDQGLQFLIQYYNGEERAKGNILERFSAQQFPDLHSELNLSSLELGDSALYFCASSVGPGRGVGNYEQYFGPGTRLTVT.

The chain couples TRBV4-3 to TRBJ2-7; a possible D gene is TRBD1 (6 bases). V was pared by 0 bases and J by 3 bases, with 9 bases between. Germline V gene lookup returns CDR1 LGHNA and CDR2 YSLEER. The CDR3 runs to 14 residues. CDR3 DNA: TGCGCCAGCAGCCAAGACCGGACAGTCTACGAGCAGTACTTC. It encodes CASSQDRTVYEQYF.

DNA for the CDR3: TGTGCCAGTAACACGGGGGACTTAACAGCTTTCTTT. Translation: CASNTGDLTAFF. V gene TRBV19 combines with J gene TRBJ1-1, with a possible D match to TRBD1 (5 bases). Trimming cost V 7 bases and J 10 bases, with 16 bases left between them. CDR3 length equals 12 residues. The germline CDR1 and CDR2 sequences are LNHDA and SQIVND (reference sequence).

The V call is TRBV7-3, the J call TRBJ2-3; TRBD2 matches at 13 bases. This CDR3 contains 19 residues. Germline CDR1 is SGHTA and CDR2 is FQGTGA. Trimming removed 1 base from V and 2 bases from J; junction bases left unmatched: 9. DNA for the CDR3: TGTGCCAGCAGCTTAAGGGTGGGACTAGCGGGGCAGAACACAGATACGCAGTATTTT. This sequence encodes CASSLRVGLAGQNTDTQYF.

J is TRBJ2-7 and V is TRBV21-1; the table calls TRBD1, which could not be checked here. TRBV21-1 is designated a pseudogene. The CDR3 runs 14 residues. The CDR3 DNA reads as TGTGCCAGCAGATACAGGGGGCGTTCCTACGAGCAGTACTTC. It translates to CASRYRGRSYEQYF.

The chain has TRBV7-3 and TRBJ1-1; no reliable D call. The V gene lost 5 bases and the J gene lost 6 bases, with 10 bases spanning the gap. The germline CDR1 and CDR2 sequences are SGHTA and FQGTGA. CDR3 length: 12 residues. CDR3 nucleotide sequence: TGTGCCAGCAGCCTCGAGGGCGCTGAAGCTTTCTTT. Amino acids: CASSLEGAEAFF.

The chain combines TRBV15 with TRBJ1-4; 8 bases are a match to TRBD1. V lost 3 bases to trimming and J lost 7 bases; unmatched junction nucleotides: 16. CDR1 is LNHNV and CDR2 is YYDKDF in the germline V gene (reference sequence). The length of the CDR3 is 18 residues. As DNA, the CDR3 is TGTGCCACCAGCAGGCAACCCGGGACAGGCGTGGGGGGTGAAAAACTGTTTTTT. Residues: CATSRQPGTGVGGEKLFF.

The chain links TRBV7-9 to TRBJ2-2; D is perhaps TRBD1 (5 bases). The CDR3 has 14 amino acids. The V gene's germline CDR1 is SEHNR and CDR2 FQNEAQ (reference sequence). V gave up 10 bases and J gave up 0 bases, with 12 bases separating them. CDR3 coding DNA: TGTGCCATCACAGGCCCCGCGAACACCGGGGAGCTGTTTTTT. Its translation: CAITGPANTGELFF.

The genes are TRBV4-2 and TRBJ2-5, with 13 positions matching TRBD2. The V and J ends lost 4 bases and 5 bases, in that order; junction bases with no gene match: 4. This CDR3 comprises 15 residues. Germline CDR1 LGHNA, CDR2 YNFKEQ. CDR3 residues: CASSPTSGGVETQYF. CDR3 DNA: TGTGCCAGCAGCCCAACTAGCGGGGGGGTCGAGACCCAGTACTTC.